This TCR beta chain was identified during a study of Graves' ophthalmopathy and Graves' hyperthyroidism. Study as a whole: Sampling took place at initial diagnosis, with peripheral blood obtained before any treatment.

RNA transcripts were the source from which TCR beta CDR3 regions were amplified. RT-PCR was first run with HTBI primers, then multiplex PCR in a second round. TCRdb re-derived calls from the multiplex PCR reads in MiXCR, one entry per CDR3 protein. The sample shows fewer than 600,000 distinct CDR3 sequences, around 14% of them seen only once. This clonotype was seen ten or more times. Its specificity is unknown. CDR3 length: 15 amino acids. CDR1 and CDR2 (germline): SGDLS, YYNGEE. V lost 0 bases and J lost 6, with 15 bases in between. Regarding the study as a whole: Ophthalmopathy and stable hyperthyroidism were discriminated by a 13-signature model, with roughly 86% sensitivity and approximately 77% specificity. The model predicted ophthalmopathy progression with around 69% sensitivity and less than 80% specificity. Blood shared most expanded thyroid clonotypes above 0.001 frequency.

This receptor was identified in a young woman with Graves' ophthalmopathy. V is TRBV9 and J is TRBJ1-2; D is ambiguous. The material sequenced was blood. The CDR3 nucleotides are TGTGCCAGCAGCGTAGACCCCCTTGTCAGCCATGGCTACACCTTC. Translated, it gives CASSVDPLVSHGYTF.